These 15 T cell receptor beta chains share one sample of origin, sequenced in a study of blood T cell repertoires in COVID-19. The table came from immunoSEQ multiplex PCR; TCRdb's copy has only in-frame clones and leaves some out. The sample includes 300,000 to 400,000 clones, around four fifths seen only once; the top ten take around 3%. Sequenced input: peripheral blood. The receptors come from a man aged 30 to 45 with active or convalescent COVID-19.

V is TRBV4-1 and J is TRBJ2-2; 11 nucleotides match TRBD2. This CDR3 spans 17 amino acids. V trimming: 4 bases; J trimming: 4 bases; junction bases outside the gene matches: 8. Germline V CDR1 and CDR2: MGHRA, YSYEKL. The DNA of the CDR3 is TGCGCCAGCAGCCTATACACTAGCGGGAGTAGCACCGGGGAGCTGTTTTTT. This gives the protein CASSLYTSGSSTGELFF.

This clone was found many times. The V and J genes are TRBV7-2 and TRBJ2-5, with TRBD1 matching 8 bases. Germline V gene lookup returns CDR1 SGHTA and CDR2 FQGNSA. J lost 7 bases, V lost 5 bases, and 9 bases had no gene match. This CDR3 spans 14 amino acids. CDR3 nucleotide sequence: TGTGCCAGCAGCGTAGGGGACAGGACCAGGACCCAGTACTTC. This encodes CASSVGDRTRTQYF. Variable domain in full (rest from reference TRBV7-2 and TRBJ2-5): GAGVSQSPSNKVTEKGKDVELRCDPISGHTALYWYRQSLGQGLEFLIYFQGNSAPDKSGLPSDRFSAERTGGSVSTLTIQRTQQEDSAVYLCASSVGDRTRTQYFGPGTRLLVL.

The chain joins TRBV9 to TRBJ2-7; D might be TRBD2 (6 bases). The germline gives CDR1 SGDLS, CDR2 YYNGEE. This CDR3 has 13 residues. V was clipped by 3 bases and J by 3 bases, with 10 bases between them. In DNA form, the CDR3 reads TGTGCCAGCAGCGGAGGAGCGGGCTACGAGCAGTACTTC. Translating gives CASSGGAGYEQYF.

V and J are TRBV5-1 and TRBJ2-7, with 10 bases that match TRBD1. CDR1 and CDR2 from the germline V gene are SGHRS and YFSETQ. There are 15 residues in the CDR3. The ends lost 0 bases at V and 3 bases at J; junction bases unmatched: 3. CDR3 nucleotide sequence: TGCGCCAGCAGCTTGGGGGGACAGGGGTTCTACGAGCAGTACTTC. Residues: CASSLGGQGFYEQYF.

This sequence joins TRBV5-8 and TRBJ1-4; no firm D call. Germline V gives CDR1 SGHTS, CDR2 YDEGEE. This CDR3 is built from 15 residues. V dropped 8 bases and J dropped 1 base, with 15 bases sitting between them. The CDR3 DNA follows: TGTGCCAGTGGTCCAGGCAGAAGAACTAATGAAAAACTGTTTTTT. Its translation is CASGPGRRTNEKLFF.

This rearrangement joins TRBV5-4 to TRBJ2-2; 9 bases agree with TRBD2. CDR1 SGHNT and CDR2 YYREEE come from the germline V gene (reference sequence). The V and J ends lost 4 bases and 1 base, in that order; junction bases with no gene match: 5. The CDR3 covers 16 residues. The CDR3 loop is CASSNRLAVNTGELFF. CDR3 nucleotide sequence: TGTGCCAGCAGCAACCGACTAGCGGTGAACACCGGGGAGCTGTTTTTT. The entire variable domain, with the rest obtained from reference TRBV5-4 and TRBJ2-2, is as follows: ETGVTQSPTHLIKTRGQQVTLRCSSQSGHNTVSWYQQALGQGPQFIFQYYREEENGRGNFPPRFSGLQFPNYSSELNVNALELDDSALYLCASSNRLAVNTGELFFGEGSRLTVL.

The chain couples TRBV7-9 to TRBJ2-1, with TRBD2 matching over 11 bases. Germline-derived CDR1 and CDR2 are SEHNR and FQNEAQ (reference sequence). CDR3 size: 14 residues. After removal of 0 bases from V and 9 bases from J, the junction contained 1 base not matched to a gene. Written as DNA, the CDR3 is TGTGCCAGCAGCTTAGCGACTAGCGGGGTTGAGCAGTTCTTC. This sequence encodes CASSLATSGVEQFF.

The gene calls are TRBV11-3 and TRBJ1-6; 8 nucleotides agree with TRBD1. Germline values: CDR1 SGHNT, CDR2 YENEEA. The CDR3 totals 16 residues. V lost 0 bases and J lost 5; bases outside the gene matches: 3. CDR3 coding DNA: TGTGCCAGCAGCTTAGATCGGACAGGGAATAATTCACCCCTCCACTTT. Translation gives CASSLDRTGNNSPLHF.

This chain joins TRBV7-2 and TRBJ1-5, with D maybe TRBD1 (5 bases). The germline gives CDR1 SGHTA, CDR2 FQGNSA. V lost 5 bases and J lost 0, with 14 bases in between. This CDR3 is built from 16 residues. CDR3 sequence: CASSTGDFSSNQPQHF. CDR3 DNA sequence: TGTGCCAGCAGCACCGGGGACTTTTCTAGCAATCAGCCCCAGCATTTT.

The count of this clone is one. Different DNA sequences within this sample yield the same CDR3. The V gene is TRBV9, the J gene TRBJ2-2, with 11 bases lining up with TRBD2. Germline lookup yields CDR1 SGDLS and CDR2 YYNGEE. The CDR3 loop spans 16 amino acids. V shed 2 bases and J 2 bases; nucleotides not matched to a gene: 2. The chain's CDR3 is CASSVGTSGNTGELFF. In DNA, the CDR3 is TGTGCCAGCAGCGTCGGGACTAGCGGTAACACCGGGGAGCTGTTTTTT.

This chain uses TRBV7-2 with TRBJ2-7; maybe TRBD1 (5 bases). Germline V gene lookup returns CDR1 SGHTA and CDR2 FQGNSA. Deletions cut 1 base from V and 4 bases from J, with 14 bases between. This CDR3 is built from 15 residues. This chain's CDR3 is CASSLEGLLLYEQYF. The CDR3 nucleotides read TGTGCCAGCAGCTTAGAGGGGCTTTTGTTATACGAGCAGTACTTC.

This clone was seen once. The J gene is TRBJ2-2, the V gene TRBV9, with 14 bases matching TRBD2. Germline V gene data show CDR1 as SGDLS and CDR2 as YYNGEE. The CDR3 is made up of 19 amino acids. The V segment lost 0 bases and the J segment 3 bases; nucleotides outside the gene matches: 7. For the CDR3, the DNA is TGTGCCAGCAGCGTAGAGGGACTAGCGGGGGACGGGGACACCGGGGAGCTGTTTTTT. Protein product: CASSVEGLAGDGDTGELFF.

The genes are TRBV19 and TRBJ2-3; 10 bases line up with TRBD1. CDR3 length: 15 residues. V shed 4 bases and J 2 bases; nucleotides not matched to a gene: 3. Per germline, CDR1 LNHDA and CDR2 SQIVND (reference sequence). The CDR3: CASSTTGGITDTQYF. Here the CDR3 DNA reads TGTGCCAGTAGTACGACAGGGGGCATCACAGATACGCAGTATTTT. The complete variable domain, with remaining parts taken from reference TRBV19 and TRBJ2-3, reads DGGITQSPKYLFRKEGQNVTLSCEQNLNHDAMYWYRQDPGQGLRLIYYSQIVNDFQKGDIAEGYSVSREKKESFPLTVTSAQKNPTAFYLCASSTTGGITDTQYFGPGTRLTVL.

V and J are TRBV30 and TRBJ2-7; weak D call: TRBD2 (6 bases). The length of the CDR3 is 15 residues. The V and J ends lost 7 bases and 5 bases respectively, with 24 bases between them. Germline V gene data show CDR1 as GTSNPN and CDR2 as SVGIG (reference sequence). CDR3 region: CALQESPGVFHEQYF. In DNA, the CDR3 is TGTGCCTTACAGGAGTCCCCGGGAGTGTTCCACGAGCAGTACTTC. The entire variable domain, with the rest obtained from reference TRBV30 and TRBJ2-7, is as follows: SQTIHQWPATLVQPVGSPLSLECTVEGTSNPNLYWYRQAAGRGLQLLFYSVGIGQISSEVPQNLSASRPQDRQFILSSKKLLLSDSGFYLCALQESPGVFHEQYFGPGTRLTVT.

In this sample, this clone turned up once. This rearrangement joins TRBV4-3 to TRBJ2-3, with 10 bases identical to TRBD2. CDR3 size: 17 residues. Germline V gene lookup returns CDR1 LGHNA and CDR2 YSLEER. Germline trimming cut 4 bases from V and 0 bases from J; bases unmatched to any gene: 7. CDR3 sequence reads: CASSPYLAGGSTDTQYF. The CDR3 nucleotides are TGCGCCAGCAGCCCTTACTTAGCGGGGGGCAGCACAGATACGCAGTATTTT.